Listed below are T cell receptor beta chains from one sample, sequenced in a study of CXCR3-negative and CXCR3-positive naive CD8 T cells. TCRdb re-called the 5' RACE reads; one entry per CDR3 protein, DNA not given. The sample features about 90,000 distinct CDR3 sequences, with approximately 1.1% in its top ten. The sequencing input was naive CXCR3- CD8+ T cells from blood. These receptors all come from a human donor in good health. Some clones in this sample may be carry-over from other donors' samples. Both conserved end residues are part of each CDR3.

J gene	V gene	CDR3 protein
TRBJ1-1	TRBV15	CATRFGESMNTEAFF
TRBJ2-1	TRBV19	CASNLLAGANNEQFF
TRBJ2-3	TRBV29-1	CSVEDPRRGGADTQYF
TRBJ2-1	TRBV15	CATSRPGAGLAGVPQEQFF
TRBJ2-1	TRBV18	CASSPLKASPSSYNEQFF
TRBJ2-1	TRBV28	CASSLSAGYNNEQFF
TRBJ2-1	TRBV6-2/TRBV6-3	CASSPGLDSNEQFF
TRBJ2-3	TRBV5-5	CASSLDSNTDTQYF
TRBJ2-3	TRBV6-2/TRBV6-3	CASSYRPIEVSTDTQYF
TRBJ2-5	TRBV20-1	CSARPVGQETQYF
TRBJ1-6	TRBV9	CASRGRDIHNSPLHF
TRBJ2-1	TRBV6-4	CASSDSSSAEQFF
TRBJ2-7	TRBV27	CASSLGRSYEQYF
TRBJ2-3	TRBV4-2	CASSPRPGGLAGDSDTQYF
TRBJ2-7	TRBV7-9	CASSQPEGSPYEQYF
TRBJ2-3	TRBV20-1	CSALTGAEYADTQYF
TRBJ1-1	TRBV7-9	CASSQKQGEEMNTEAFF
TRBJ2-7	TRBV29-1	CSVEEDIRPYEQYF
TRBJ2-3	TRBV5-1	CASKDGASTDTQYF
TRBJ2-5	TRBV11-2	CASSDGVDRAYLETQYF
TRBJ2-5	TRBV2	CASSVGGQETQYF
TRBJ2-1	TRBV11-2	CASSPPRVAESSYNEQFF
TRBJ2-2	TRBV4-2	CASSQLQGNTGELFF
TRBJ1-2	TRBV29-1	CSVESPLGQGMDYGYTF
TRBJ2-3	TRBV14	CASSQPGFYTDTQYF
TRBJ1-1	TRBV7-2	CASSNRDSRYRRGEAFF
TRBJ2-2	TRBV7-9	CASSRKAGAGELFF
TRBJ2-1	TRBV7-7	CASSSGLADEQFF
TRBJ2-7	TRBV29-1	CSVEGFEDEQYF
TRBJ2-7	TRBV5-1	CASSLTGRPPYEQYF
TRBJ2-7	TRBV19	CASSAGTGRYEQYF
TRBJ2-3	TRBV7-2	CASSLSPGRGGDTQYF
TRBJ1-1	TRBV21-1	CASSKKGHLTSAFF
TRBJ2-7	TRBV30	CAWSDGTGYGEQYF
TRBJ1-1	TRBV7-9	CASSPRGGPEAFF
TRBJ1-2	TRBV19	CASSITATGNGYTF
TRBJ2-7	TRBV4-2	CASSQDPGTPASYEQYF